Included here is one T cell receptor (beta chain) sequence, with context. Antigen specificity is unknown. This sample is part of a study of cytomegalovirus exposure and HLA in healthy donors. General study results and limits: A later analysis linked around 15,000 TCR beta sequences to HLA alleles at 0.05 false discovery rate. Listed as cytomegalovirus-associated were 150 to 200 TCR beta chains. A later analysis linked a missense variant in DCLRE1C to the trimming of TCR beta V and J genes.

The study ran its PCR with 60 Vbeta and 13 Jbeta primers. Sequencing used immunoSEQ multiplex PCR; TCRdb keeps in-frame clones, though not all of them. The table has 200,000 to 250,000 clones, roughly 80% seen once; the top ten hold approximately 0.22%. The sample comprised PBMCs. The TCR sequence derives from a girl between 2 and 10 years old in good health and CMV-seronegative.

The CDR3 sequence: CASSAGTANTEAFF. CDR3 nucleotide sequence: TGTGCCAGCAGCGCAGGGACAGCGAACACTGAAGCTTTCTTT. The chain is built from TRBV9 and TRBJ1-1; 7 bases line up with TRBD1. This CDR3 has 14 residues. The germline CDR1 and CDR2 sequences are SGDLS and YYNGEE. The trim removed 3 bases at V and 1 base at J, leaving 3 bases unmatched.